The subject of this entry is one T cell receptor (beta chain). Its binding antigen is unknown. No per-base quality is available; no much larger clone lies one base away. The CDR3, cysteine through phenylalanine, is 15 amino acids long. Only the CDR3 part of the read is kept: 45 bases, read in frame from the first base. The germline V gene sets CDR1 to SGHNT and CDR2 to YENEEA. The junction shows trimming of 2 bases on V and 1 base on J, plus 11 bases between the germline ends. This sample stems from a study of OX40 agonist ivuxolimab in advanced cancers. Study-wide context: Ivuxolimab was an agonistic, fully human IgG2 monoclonal antibody directed against OX40 (CD134), a costimulatory receptor. Intravenous ivuxolimab was administered to patients every 2 weeks at six dose levels: 0.01, 0.1, 0.3, 1.5, 3 and 10 mg/kg. Among the 52 dose-escalation patients, around 19 had hepatocellular carcinoma, approximately 15 melanoma, 9 renal cell carcinoma and 9 head and neck cancer. In the dose-escalation cohort, more than 75% of patients were male, and the mean age was roughly 60 years, with a range of about 23 to 85. Patients were allowed to have had prior anti-PD-1, anti-PD-L1 or anti-CTLA-4 therapy, and around 40% of the dose-escalation patients had previously received checkpoint inhibitors. Partial responses were achieved by three dose-escalation patients, of whom one had hepatocellular carcinoma and two had cutaneous melanoma. Peripheral TCRbeta sequencing was intended to test whether TCR sequence diversity was altered and clonal T-cell expansion was caused by ivuxolimab. The paper covers the monotherapy dose-escalation part of the phase I ivuxolimab trial, which included N ≈ 50 patients. General study outcomes and caveats: At doses from 0.1 to 3.0 mg/kg, clonal expansion was seen in both CD4+ and CD8+ blood T cells between baseline and week 6. In the 0.1-3.0 mg/kg groups, partial responders had among the lowest normalized peripheral clonal expansion, particularly in CD8+ T cells. The antigen specificity of the peripheral T cells that underwent clonal expansion was not determined. After ivuxolimab, more expanded clones were found on average in CD8+ T cells than in CD4+ T cells. Low levels of normalized T-cell clonal expansion were also seen in some patients who did not respond.

Patients with autoimmune disease history or receiving systemic immunosuppression were excluded from the trial. Peripheral blood for TCR sequencing was drawn from every dose cohort at baseline, at cycle 4 day 1 and at cycle 7 day 1. The samples were taken from a phase I, first-in-human, multicenter, open-label dose-escalation trial of ivuxolimab. Adults with locally advanced or metastatic melanoma, renal cell carcinoma, hepatocellular carcinoma or head and neck squamous cell carcinoma were enrolled in the trial. Before TCR sequencing, CD4+ T cells and CD8+ T cells were sorted from peripheral blood as separate populations. For sequencing of the TCRbeta CDR3 region, genomic DNA was extracted from the sorted cells. TCRbeta CDR3 regions were sequenced using the immunoSEQ Assay. What TCRdb holds here is the immuneACCESS table cut down to in-frame rearrangements. Part of the clones is not present; checked against another copy, under half of the missing clones reflect an unresolved V gene, and the others are unexplained. The sample table lists 55,000 to 80,000 clones, 85% to 90% of them with a count of one. Roughly 1.1% of the sample lies in the top ten.

Recombination connected TRBV11-3 to TRBJ2-5; the D gene is perhaps TRBD1, from 6 matching bases. Source: CD4+ or CD8+ T cells sorted from blood, taken in a trial of the OX40 agonist ivuxolimab. The TCR sequence derives from an adult with an advanced solid tumor such as melanoma, head and neck, liver or kidney cancer. The CDR3 region reads CASSLTGTPQETQYF. Here is the DNA: TGTGCCAGCAGCTTAACCGGGACACCCCAAGAGACCCAGTACTTC.